Below are 5 T cell receptor beta chains sequenced from a single sample in a study of blood T cells in healthy people across ages. With a J-beta primer mix and a sample-barcoded 5' primer, a second PCR ran about 7 to 11 cycles. MiXCR was run by TCRdb on the 5' RACE reads, yielding one entry per CDR3 protein. The sample comprises roughly 2 million distinct CDR3 sequences, around half of which are singletons, and over 2% rests with the top ten. The sequencing input was blood. The receptors derive from a woman aged 35 to 49 in good health.

The CDR3 region has the DNA TGTGCCAGCAGTGACCGGTCGGTCGAGCAGTTCTTC. It is translated as CASSDRSVEQFF. The chain uses TRBV2 and TRBJ2-1; D ambiguous. V was trimmed by 3 bases and J by 10 bases, leaving 10 bases between them. Germline assignment: CDR1 SNHLY and CDR2 FYNNEI. The CDR3 sequence is 12 residues long.

This clonotype was picked up a small number of times. J is TRBJ2-1 and V is TRBV4-3, with TRBD2 matching over 13 bases. V lost 0 bases, J lost 0 bases, and 5 bases stayed unmatched. The length of the CDR3 is 19 residues. The germline gives CDR1 LGHNA, CDR2 YSLEER. The CDR3 DNA reads as TGCGCCAGCAGCCAAGATTTGACTAGCGGGGGGTACTCCTACAATGAGCAGTTCTTC. Translation gives CASSQDLTSGGYSYNEQFF.

The V call is TRBV20-1, the J call TRBJ2-5; the match to TRBD2 covers 9 bases. V shed 6 bases and J 2 bases; nucleotides not matched to a gene: 13. CDR1 is DFQATT, CDR2 SNEGSKA, per germline (reference sequence). There are 16 residues in the CDR3. CDR3 in DNA: TGCAGTGCCAGAACGCGCGGGGGGGCGCTTCAAGAGACCCAGTACTTC. This translates into CSARTRGGALQETQYF.

The genes are TRBV7-2 and TRBJ2-1; 13 nucleotides line up with TRBD2. Looked up from germline, CDR1 is SGHTA and CDR2 is FQGNSA. The CDR3 contains 16 residues. Trimming removed 4 bases from V and 5 bases from J; junction bases left unmatched: 5. This CDR3 is CASSSGTSGVDNEQFF. CDR3 DNA sequence: TGTGCCAGCAGCTCTGGGACTAGCGGGGTTGACAATGAGCAGTTCTTC.

V is TRBV5-1 and J is TRBJ2-1; D is possibly TRBD2 (5 bases). The V end lost 7 bases, the J end lost 5 bases, and 16 bases lay between the germline ends. Germline loops: CDR1 SGHRS, CDR2 YFSETQ. This CDR3 region has 14 residues. CDR3 sequence: CASGMRKGDNEQFF. CDR3 nucleotides: TGCGCCAGCGGGATGAGGAAGGGAGACAATGAGCAGTTCTTC.